Listed below are T cell receptor beta chains from one sample, sequenced in a study of graft-versus-host responses after intestinal transplantation. The antigens these receptors bind are not known. Clones were read by immunoSEQ multiplex PCR, and TCRdb kept only the in-frame ones, dropping some. Here the sample spans around 110,000 clones, 85% to 95% being singletons. The sequencing used unstimulated CD8+ T cells sorted from spleen or lymph node cells, collected before transplant. The receptors originated from a human donor who was the organ donor for an intestinal transplant. Both conserved end residues are part of each CDR3. The D gene is left open where the match is weak. Some rows have no size entry. The others give once, few or many, or a class for an expanded clone.

D	V	J	size	DNA	CDR3
NA	TRBV15	TRBJ2-1	once	TGTGCCACCAGCAGGCCACCAAGCGACGAGCAGTTCTTC	CATSRPPSDEQFF
NA	TRBV10-1	TRBJ1-5	NA	TGCGCCAGCAGTGAGTTGGTCGGACGGAATCAGCCCCAGCATTTT	CASSELVGRNQPQHF
TRBD2	TRBV29-1	TRBJ2-1	NA	TGCAGCTCCGAGCGGGAGGAGAGTGAGCAGTTCTTC	CSSEREESEQFF
NA	TRBV5-6	TRBJ1-1	NA	TGTGCCAGCCAACAGGGCAACACTGAAGCTTTCTTT	CASQQGNTEAFF
TRBD2	TRBV11-2	TRBJ2-2	NA	TGTGCCAGCAGCACGGGGGAGGGGACGAACACCGGGGAGCTGTTTTTT	CASSTGEGTNTGELFF
TRBD1	TRBV10-2	TRBJ2-3	NA	TGCGCCAGCAGTGAATACCGCAGGACAGGGCTTCGGGATACGCAGTATTTT	CASSEYRRTGLRDTQYF
TRBD2	TRBV7-2	TRBJ2-3	NA	TGTGCCAGCAGCTTAAACGGGAGGGCGGGCGATACGCAGTATTTT	CASSLNGRAGDTQYF
NA	TRBV6-5	TRBJ2-7	NA	TGTGCCAGCAGTGGGGACGGTATAGGCTCCTACGAGCAGTACTTC	CASSGDGIGSYEQYF
TRBD1	TRBV4-3	TRBJ2-7	NA	TGCGCCAGCAGCCAATCTCCAGGGACAGAAGTTGCCCACGAGCAGTACTTC	CASSQSPGTEVAHEQYF
TRBD1	TRBV29-1	TRBJ1-2	few	TGCAGCGTTGGAGGGGGCGCGAACTATGGCTACACCTTC	CSVGGGANYGYTF
TRBD1	TRBV5-1	TRBJ2-1	NA	TGCGCCAGCAGTCAGACAGGGGGCAATGAGCAGTTCTTC	CASSQTGGNEQFF
NA	TRBV28	TRBJ2-7	NA	TGTGCGGCTGCACGTGGGCAGGGTACTTACTACGAGCAGTACTTC	CAAARGQGTYYEQYF
NA	TRBV9	TRBJ2-1	NA	TGTGCCAGCAGCGTAGCCGGGCTGGTCTACAATGAGCAGTTCTTC	CASSVAGLVYNEQFF
TRBD1	TRBV5-6	TRBJ2-2	NA	TGTGCCAGCAGCCCCTACACAGGGGCGGCCGGGGAGCTGTTTTTT	CASSPYTGAAGELFF
TRBD2	TRBV2	TRBJ2-3	NA	TGTGCCAGCAGGACTAGCGCCACAGATACGCAGTATTTT	CASRTSATDTQYF
NA	TRBV19	TRBJ1-1	NA	TGTGCCAGTACCTCGTTCAGGGAGACGGGCACTGAAGCTTTCTTT	CASTSFRETGTEAFF
TRBD2	TRBV5-8	TRBJ2-7	few	TGTGCCAGCAGCCCCCGGACTAGCGGGAGAGTCTACGAGCAGTACTTC	CASSPRTSGRVYEQYF
TRBD1	TRBV6-1	TRBJ1-4	few	TGTGCCAGCCCTCCGGGACAGCGGGATGAAAAACTGTTTTTT	CASPPGQRDEKLFF
NA	TRBV2	TRBJ2-7	NA	TGCGCCAGCAGTGAACCCCAGGGCGCAGCCTACGAGCAGTACTTC	CASSEPQGAAYEQYF
TRBD1	TRBV4-1	TRBJ1-2	NA	TGCGCCAGCAGCCCCGACAGGGAAGAGGACTATGGCTACACCTTC	CASSPDREEDYGYTF
NA	TRBV28	TRBJ2-5	NA	TGTGCCAGCAGTTCCCCCCCAGAGACCCAGTACTTC	CASSSPPETQYF
TRBD2	TRBV2	TRBJ2-3	NA	TGTGCCAGCACGGAGCGGGATATCACAGATACGCAGTATTTT	CASTERDITDTQYF
NA	TRBV4-2	TRBJ1-5	once	TGTGCCAGCAGCCCTACCCAAGATCAGCCCCAGCATTTT	CASSPTQDQPQHF
NA	TRBV14	TRBJ2-7	NA	TGTGCCAGCAGCCCGGGATGGGGTCCCTACGAGCAGTACTTC	CASSPGWGPYEQYF
NA	TRBV9	TRBJ2-3	NA	TGTGCCAGCAGCGTAGAAGGAGGCACAGATACGCAGTATTTT	CASSVEGGTDTQYF
NA	TRBV5-4	TRBJ2-2	NA	TGTGCCAGCAGCAGCGGCACCGGGGAGCTGTTTTTT	CASSSGTGELFF
NA	TRBV27	TRBJ2-7	NA	TGTGCCAGCAGTCGAGGAGCGTTCTACGAGCAGTACTTC	CASSRGAFYEQYF
NA	TRBV6-1	TRBJ2-7	NA	TGTGCCAGCACTCTTAGCGCCTGGGGCGAGCAGTACTTC	CASTLSAWGEQYF
TRBD1	TRBV10-3	TRBJ2-3	NA	TGTGCCATCAGTGAAGGTGACAGGGCCACAGATACGCAGTATTTT	CAISEGDRATDTQYF
NA	TRBV10-3	TRBJ2-7	NA	TGTGCCATCAGTGATGGGAGGTACTCCTACGAGCAGTACTTC	CAISDGRYSYEQYF
NA	TRBV19	TRBJ1-5	NA	TGTGCCAGTAGTACGGGGGGGAATCAGCCCCAGCATTTT	CASSTGGNQPQHF
TRBD1	TRBV6-1	TRBJ1-2	NA	TGTGCCAGCAGTGGAGACGCAGGGGGCAACGATGGCTACACCTTC	CASSGDAGGNDGYTF
TRBD1	TRBV29-1	TRBJ2-7	NA	TGCAGCGTTGACCTGGGACAGGGTGCCTACGAGCAGTACTTC	CSVDLGQGAYEQYF
TRBD1	TRBV29-1	TRBJ1-1	NA	TGCAGCGCGGGGACAGGGGTCACTGAAGCTTTCTTT	CSAGTGVTEAFF
NA	TRBV7-9	TRBJ2-1	once	TGTGCCAGCTCCCACGGGCAGGGTGGCTACAATGAGCAGTTCTTC	CASSHGQGGYNEQFF
TRBD2	TRBV7-9	TRBJ2-3	once	TGTGCCAGCAGCTTAGTACTCGCGGGAGTTGCAGATACGCAGTATTTT	CASSLVLAGVADTQYF
NA	TRBV9	TRBJ2-7	NA	TGTGCCAGCAGCGTAGACAGCTACTCCTACGAGCAGTACTTC	CASSVDSYSYEQYF
NA	TRBV15	TRBJ1-3	NA	TGTGCCACCAGCAGAGTAGGAGCCCTAGGAAACACCATATATTTT	CATSRVGALGNTIYF
NA	TRBV19	TRBJ2-5	NA	TGTGCCAGTAGTGCCAGAGAGACCCAGTACTTC	CASSARETQYF
TRBD2	TRBV4-3	TRBJ2-1	NA	TGCGCCAGCAGCGTCTCTAGCGGGAAACATGAGCAGTTCTTC	CASSVSSGKHEQFF
NA	TRBV7-9	TRBJ2-3	NA	TGTGCCAGCAGCTTATACCCAGATACGCAGTATTTT	CASSLYPDTQYF
NA	TRBV30	TRBJ1-4	NA	TGTGCCTGCTCTGGAGGGGGAACTAATGAAAAACTGTTTTTT	CACSGGGTNEKLFF
NA	TRBV27	TRBJ2-1	NA	TGTGCCAGCAGTTTATCGGCGGGTGGGTTTAGCTATGAGCAGTTCTTC	CASSLSAGGFSYEQFF
NA	TRBV1	TRBJ2-5	NA	TGCACCAGCAGCCCGACCAGGGGGCTCGGTGAGACCCAGTACTTC	CTSSPTRGLGETQYF
NA	TRBV19	TRBJ2-7	NA	TGTGCCAGTAGTATCGGAAGGGGACCCTACGAGCAGTACTTC	CASSIGRGPYEQYF
TRBD2	TRBV5-1	TRBJ2-1	NA	TGCGCCAGCAGCTTGGGACTAGCGACCTACAATGAGCAGTTCTTC	CASSLGLATYNEQFF
NA	TRBV30	TRBJ2-7	NA	TGTGCCTGGAGTGTGGGCACCCCCTACGAGCAGTACTTC	CAWSVGTPYEQYF
NA	TRBV27	TRBJ2-3	NA	TGTGCCAGCCGAACTTGGGGGACCTACACAGATACGCAGTATTTT	CASRTWGTYTDTQYF